The rows below give T cell receptor beta chains drawn from one sample of a study of blood T cell repertoires in COVID-19. Sequenced by immunoSEQ multiplex PCR; TCRdb stores in-frame clones only, minus some. The repertoire holds about 230,000 clones, less than 85% seen once, with approximately 1.8% in the top ten. Sequenced: PBMCs or T cells enriched from blood (not recorded which). The origin of the receptors is a man in his 60s who had recovered from COVID-19. Each CDR3 is given with its conserved first and last residue. Fields, in order: J gene, clone size, V gene, D gene, CDR3 protein, CDR3 DNA. A D gene is named only where the DNA matches it firmly. Only some rows state a clone size, as once, few, many or a class for expanded clones.

TRBJ1-1,-,TRBV5-8,-,CASSFRGTEAFF,TGTGCCAGCAGCTTCCGGGGGACTGAAGCTTTCTTT
TRBJ1-1,once,TRBV12-5,-,CASGVPGGSAFF,TGTGCTAGTGGTGTCCCGGGGGGCTCAGCTTTCTTT
TRBJ2-7,-,TRBV11-3,TRBD1,CASSLVGTGDNEQYF,TGTGCCAGCAGCTTAGTCGGGACAGGGGACAACGAGCAGTACTTC
TRBJ1-3,-,TRBV14,-,CASSQEIATSWYF,TGTGCCAGCAGCCAAGAAATTGCGACATCATGGTATTTT
TRBJ1-2,-,TRBV18,-,CASSPNGGSSYGYTF,TGTGCCAGCTCACCAAATGGGGGGTCCTCCTATGGCTACACCTTC
TRBJ1-4,-,TRBV7-2,-,CASSPQGGDEKLFF,TGTGCCAGCAGCCCCCAGGGAGGTGACGAAAAACTGTTTTTT
TRBJ2-3,few,TRBV9,TRBD1,CASSASQGARGDTQYF,TGTGCCAGCAGCGCCTCACAGGGGGCTCGTGGAGATACGCAGTATTTT
TRBJ2-2,-,TRBV18,-,CASSPSASGNTGELFF,TGTGCCAGCTCACCCAGCGCCTCGGGGAACACCGGGGAGCTGTTTTTT
TRBJ1-2,-,TRBV4-2,-,CASSRGAGNYGYTF,TGTGCCAGCAGCCGTGGCGCAGGAAACTATGGCTACACCTTC
TRBJ2-5,-,TRBV3-1/TRBV3-2,-,CASSPRHYQETQYF,TGTGCCAGCAGCCCCCGACACTACCAAGAGACCCAGTACTTC
TRBJ1-1,-,TRBV5-1,-,CASSQEGQSAEAFF,TGCGCCAGCAGCCAGGAAGGACAGTCCGCTGAAGCTTTCTTT
TRBJ2-5,once,TRBV24-1,TRBD1,CATSDPGQGARETQYF,TGTGCCACCAGTGATCCCGGACAGGGTGCACGGGAGACCCAGTACTTC
TRBJ1-5,-,TRBV25-1,-,CASSVGGYSNQPQHF,TGTGCCAGCAGTGTTGGGGGCTATAGCAATCAGCCCCAGCATTTT
TRBJ2-7,-,TRBV7-2,-,CASSKSDRDEQYF,TGTGCCAGCAGCAAATCGGACAGAGACGAGCAGTACTTC
TRBJ1-6,-,TRBV30,TRBD1,CAWSVAGQDNSPLHF,TGTGCCTGGAGTGTTGCGGGACAGGATAATTCACCCCTCCACTTT
TRBJ2-7,once,TRBV29-1,TRBD1,CSVVGQGSREQYF,TGCAGCGTTGTAGGACAGGGAAGTCGCGAGCAGTACTTC
TRBJ1-1,-,TRBV28,-,CASSSGQPLTEAFF,TGTGCCAGCAGTTCCGGACAGCCCCTCACTGAAGCTTTCTTT
TRBJ2-1,-,TRBV19,-,CASSPTGGGVSYNEQFF,TGTGCCAGTAGTCCAACAGGTGGCGGGGTCTCCTACAATGAGCAGTTCTTC
TRBJ2-1,-,TRBV7-9,-,CASRNTNSYNEQFF,TGTGCCAGCAGGAACACGAACTCCTACAATGAGCAGTTCTTC
TRBJ2-3,-,TRBV24-1,-,CATSNRASTDTQYF,TGTGCCACCAGTAACAGAGCTAGCACAGATACGCAGTATTTT
TRBJ1-2,-,TRBV14,-,CASSQQTNYGYTF,TGTGCCAGCAGCCAGCAGACTAACTATGGCTACACCTTC
TRBJ1-2,-,TRBV7-9,TRBD1,CASSGQGYGYTF,TGTGCCAGCTCGGGACAGGGGTATGGCTACACCTTC
TRBJ1-2,-,TRBV5-1,-,CASSLAGQYDSLGGYGYTF,TGCGCCAGCAGCTTGGCAGGGCAGTACGATTCGCTAGGGGGCTATGGCTACACCTTC
TRBJ2-2,-,TRBV7-2,TRBD2,CASSTRTSGGTANTGELFF,TGTGCCAGCAGCACCAGGACTAGCGGGGGGACCGCGAACACCGGGGAGCTGTTTTTT
TRBJ1-1,-,TRBV10-3,TRBD1,CAISKDRDTEAFF,TGTGCCATCAGTAAGGACAGGGATACTGAAGCTTTCTTT
TRBJ1-2,-,TRBV6-5,-,CASSSQVDSYGYTF,TGTGCCAGCAGTTCCCAAGTAGATTCATATGGCTACACCTTC
TRBJ1-6,-,TRBV5-1,-,CASSYSTGSYNSPLHF,TGCGCCAGCAGCTACTCGACAGGCTCCTATAATTCACCCCTCCACTTT
TRBJ1-1,-,TRBV16,-,CASSQSRPSEPEAFF,TGTGCCAGCAGCCAATCCAGGCCAAGTGAACCTGAAGCTTTCTTT
TRBJ1-2,-,TRBV24-1,TRBD1,CATSDPRQGIRGYTF,TGTGCCACCAGTGACCCCCGACAGGGAATTAGGGGCTACACCTTC